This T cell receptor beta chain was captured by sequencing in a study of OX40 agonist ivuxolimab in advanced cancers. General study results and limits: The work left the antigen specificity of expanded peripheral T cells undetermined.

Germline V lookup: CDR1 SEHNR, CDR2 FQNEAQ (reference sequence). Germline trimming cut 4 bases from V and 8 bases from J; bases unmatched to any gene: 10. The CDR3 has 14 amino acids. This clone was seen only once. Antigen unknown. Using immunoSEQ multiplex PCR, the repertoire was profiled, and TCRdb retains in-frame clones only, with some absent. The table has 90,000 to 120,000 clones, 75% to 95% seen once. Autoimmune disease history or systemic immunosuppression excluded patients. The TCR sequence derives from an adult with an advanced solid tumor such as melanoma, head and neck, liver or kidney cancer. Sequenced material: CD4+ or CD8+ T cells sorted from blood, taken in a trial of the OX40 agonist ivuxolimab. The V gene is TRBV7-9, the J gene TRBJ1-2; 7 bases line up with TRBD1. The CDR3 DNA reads TGTGCCAGCAGCTCGGACAGCTACAGGGGAGGCTACACCTTC. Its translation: CASSSDSYRGGYTF. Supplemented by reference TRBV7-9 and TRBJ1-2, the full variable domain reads DTGVSQNPRHKITKRGQNVTFRCDPISEHNRLYWYRQTLGQGPEFLTYFQNEAQLEKSRLLSDRFSAERPKGSFSTLEIQRTEQGDSAMYLCASSSDSYRGGYTFGSGTRLTVV.